Each of the 5 T cell receptor beta chains below was sequenced from the same sample in a study of cytomegalovirus exposure and HLA in healthy donors. Researchers ran the PCR with 60 Vbeta and 13 Jbeta primers. Sequenced by immunoSEQ multiplex PCR; TCRdb stores in-frame clones only, minus some. The sample consists of around 90,000 clones, around 80% of them appearing once. Material: PBMCs. These receptors were obtained from a man aged 25-40 years in good health and CMV-seronegative.

This clone was seen a single time. V and J are TRBV7-9 and TRBJ1-1, with TRBD1 identical over 11 bases. CDR3 length: 17 amino acids. Germline V gene sequence: CDR1 SEHNR, CDR2 FQNEAQ (reference sequence). With V trimmed by 7 bases and J by 1 base, 11 bases remained unmatched. CDR3 in DNA: TGTGCCAGCAAACCCACGGGACAGGGGGGAAGGAACACTGAAGCTTTCTTT. Its protein is CASKPTGQGGRNTEAFF.

This clone was seen just once. DNA of the CDR3: TGTGCCAGCAGCGAAAGGACAAAAGATACGCAGTATTTT. Its protein product is CASSERTKDTQYF. The chain combines TRBV7-6 with TRBJ2-3; possible D gene TRBD1, 5 bases. The CDR3 covers 13 residues. Germline values: CDR1 SGHVS, CDR2 FNYEAQ. V lost 5 bases and J lost 5, with 11 bases in between.

J is TRBJ2-6 and V is TRBV29-1; 8 bases align to TRBD1. This CDR3 is 16 amino acids long. V trimming: 5 bases; J trimming: 0 bases; junction bases outside the gene matches: 6. Germline V gives CDR1 SQVTM, CDR2 ANQGSEA. This chain's CDR3 is CSVRAGGNSGANVLTF. Here the CDR3 DNA reads TGCAGCGTTCGTGCAGGGGGCAACTCTGGGGCCAACGTCCTGACTTTC.

This chain connects TRBV7-3 to TRBJ1-2; D remains unclear. Germline CDR1 and CDR2: SGHTA and FQGTGA. With 4 bases removed from V and 5 bases from J, the gap between germline ends came to 11 bases. The CDR3 runs 13 residues. CDR3 residues: CASSSPGGYGYTF. The CDR3 region has the DNA TGTGCCAGCAGCTCCCCGGGTGGTTATGGCTACACCTTC.

The chain joins TRBV7-2 to TRBJ2-7, with D possibly being TRBD1 (5 bases). The V gene lost 3 bases and the J gene lost 6 bases, with 15 bases spanning the gap. Germline CDR1 and CDR2: SGHTA and FQGNSA. The CDR3 consists of 14 residues. Here the CDR3 reads CASSLSQGVTEQYF. The CDR3 coding sequence is TGTGCCAGCAGCTTGTCGCAGGGTGTCACCGAGCAGTACTTC. Together with reference TRBV7-2 and TRBJ2-7, the CDR3 gives the full variable domain: GAGVSQSPSNKVTEKGKDVELRCDPISGHTALYWYRQSLGQGLEFLIYFQGNSAPDKSGLPSDRFSAERTGGSVSTLTIQRTQQEDSAVYLCASSLSQGVTEQYFGPGTRLTVT.